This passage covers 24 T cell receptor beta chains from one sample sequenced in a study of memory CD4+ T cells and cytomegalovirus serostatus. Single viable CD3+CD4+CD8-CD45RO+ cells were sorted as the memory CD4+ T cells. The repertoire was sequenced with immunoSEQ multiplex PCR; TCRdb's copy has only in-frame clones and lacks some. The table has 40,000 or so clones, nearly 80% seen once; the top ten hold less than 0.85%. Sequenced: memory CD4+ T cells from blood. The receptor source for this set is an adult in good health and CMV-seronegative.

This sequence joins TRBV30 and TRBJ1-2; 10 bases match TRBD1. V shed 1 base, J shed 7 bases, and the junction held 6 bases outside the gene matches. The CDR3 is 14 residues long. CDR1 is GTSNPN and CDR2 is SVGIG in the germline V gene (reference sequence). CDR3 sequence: CAWSALTGGGGYTF. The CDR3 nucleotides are TGTGCCTGGAGTGCCCTGACAGGGGGCGGTGGCTACACCTTC.

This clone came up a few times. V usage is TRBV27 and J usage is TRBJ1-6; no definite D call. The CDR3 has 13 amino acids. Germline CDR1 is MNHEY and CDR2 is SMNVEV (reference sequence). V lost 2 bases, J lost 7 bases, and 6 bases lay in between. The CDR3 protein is CASSLIRNSPLHF. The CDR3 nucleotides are TGTGCCAGCAGTTTAATTAGAAATTCACCCCTCCACTTT.

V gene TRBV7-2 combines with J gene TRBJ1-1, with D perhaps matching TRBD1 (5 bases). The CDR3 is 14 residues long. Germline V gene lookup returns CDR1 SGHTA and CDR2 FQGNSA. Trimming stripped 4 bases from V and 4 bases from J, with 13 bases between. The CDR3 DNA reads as TGTGCCAGCAGCTCCAAGGGTGGGGGCACTGAAGCTTTCTTT. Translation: CASSSKGGGTEAFF. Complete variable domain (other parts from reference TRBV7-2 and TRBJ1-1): GAGVSQSPSNKVTEKGKDVELRCDPISGHTALYWYRQSLGQGLEFLIYFQGNSAPDKSGLPSDRFSAERTGGSVSTLTIQRTQQEDSAVYLCASSSKGGGTEAFFGQGTRLTVV.

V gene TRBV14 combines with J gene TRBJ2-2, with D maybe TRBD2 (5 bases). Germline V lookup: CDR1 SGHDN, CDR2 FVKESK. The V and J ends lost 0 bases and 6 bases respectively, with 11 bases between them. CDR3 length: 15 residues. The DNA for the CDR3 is TGTGCCAGCAGCCAAGATCTCGCCGGGGCCGGGGAGCTGTTTTTT. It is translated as CASSQDLAGAGELFF.

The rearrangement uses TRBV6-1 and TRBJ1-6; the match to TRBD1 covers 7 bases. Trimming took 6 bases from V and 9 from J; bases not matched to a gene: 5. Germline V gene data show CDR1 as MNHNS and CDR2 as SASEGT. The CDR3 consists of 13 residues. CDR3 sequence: CASRETGLSPLHF. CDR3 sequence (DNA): TGTGCCAGCAGGGAGACAGGGCTTTCACCCCTCCACTTT.

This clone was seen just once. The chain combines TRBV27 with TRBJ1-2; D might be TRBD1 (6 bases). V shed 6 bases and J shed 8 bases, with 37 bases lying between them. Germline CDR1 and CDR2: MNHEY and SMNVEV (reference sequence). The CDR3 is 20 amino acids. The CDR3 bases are TGTGCCAGCAGGGGGGATAGGGGGGCAGCGGGAGAATGGGGAAGGAGAGGCTACACCTTC. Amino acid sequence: CASRGDRGAAGEWGRRGYTF.

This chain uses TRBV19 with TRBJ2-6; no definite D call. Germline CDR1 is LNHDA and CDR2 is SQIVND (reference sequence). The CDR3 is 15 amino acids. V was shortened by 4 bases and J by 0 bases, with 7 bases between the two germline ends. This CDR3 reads CASSKLDSGANVLTF. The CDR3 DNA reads TGTGCCAGTAGTAAGCTGGACTCTGGGGCCAACGTCCTGACTTTC. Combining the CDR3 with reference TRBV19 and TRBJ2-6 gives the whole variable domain DGGITQSPKYLFRKEGQNVTLSCEQNLNHDAMYWYRQDPGQGLRLIYYSQIVNDFQKGDIAEGYSVSREKKESFPLTVTSAQKNPTAFYLCASSKLDSGANVLTFGAGSRLTVL.

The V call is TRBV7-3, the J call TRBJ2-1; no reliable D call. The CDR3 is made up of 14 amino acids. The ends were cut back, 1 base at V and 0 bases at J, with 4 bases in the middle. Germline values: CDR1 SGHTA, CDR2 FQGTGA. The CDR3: CASSLNPSYNEQFF. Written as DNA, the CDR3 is TGTGCCAGCAGCTTAAATCCCTCCTACAATGAGCAGTTCTTC.

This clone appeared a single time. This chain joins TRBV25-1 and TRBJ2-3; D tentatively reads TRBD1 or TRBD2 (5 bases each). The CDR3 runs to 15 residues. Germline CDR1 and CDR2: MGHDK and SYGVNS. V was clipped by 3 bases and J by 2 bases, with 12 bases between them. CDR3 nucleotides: TGTGCCAGCAGTGACTCGGGGACCCTCACAGATACGCAGTATTTT. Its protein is CASSDSGTLTDTQYF.

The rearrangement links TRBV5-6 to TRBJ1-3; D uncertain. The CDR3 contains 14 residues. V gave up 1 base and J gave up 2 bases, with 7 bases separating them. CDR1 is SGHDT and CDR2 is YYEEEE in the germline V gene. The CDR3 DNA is TGTGCCAGCAGCTTGACCAGGACTGGAAACACCATATATTTT. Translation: CASSLTRTGNTIYF.

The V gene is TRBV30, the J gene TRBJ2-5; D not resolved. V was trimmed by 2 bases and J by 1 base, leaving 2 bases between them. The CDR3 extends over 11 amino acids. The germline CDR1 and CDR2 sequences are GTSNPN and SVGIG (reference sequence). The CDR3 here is CAWSSQETQYF. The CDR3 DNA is TGTGCCTGGAGTTCCCAAGAGACCCAGTACTTC.

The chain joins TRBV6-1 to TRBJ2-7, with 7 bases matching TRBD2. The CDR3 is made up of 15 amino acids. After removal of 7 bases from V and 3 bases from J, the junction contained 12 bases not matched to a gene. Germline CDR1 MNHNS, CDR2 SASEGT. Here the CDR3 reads CASIGGRVGDYEQYF. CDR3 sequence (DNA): TGTGCCAGCATTGGGGGGAGGGTCGGGGACTACGAGCAGTACTTC.

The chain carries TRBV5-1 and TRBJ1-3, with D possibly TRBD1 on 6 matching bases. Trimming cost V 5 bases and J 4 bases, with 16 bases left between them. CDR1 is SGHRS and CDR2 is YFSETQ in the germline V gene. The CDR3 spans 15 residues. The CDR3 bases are TGCGCCAGCAGTTCCGGGACAATTCAAGGAAACACCATATATTTT. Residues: CASSSGTIQGNTIYF. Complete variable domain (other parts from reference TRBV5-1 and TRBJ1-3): KAGVTQTPRYLIKTRGQQVTLSCSPISGHRSVSWYQQTPGQGLQFLFEYFSETQRNKGNFPGRFSGRQFSNSRSEMNVSTLELGDSALYLCASSSGTIQGNTIYFGEGSWLTVV.

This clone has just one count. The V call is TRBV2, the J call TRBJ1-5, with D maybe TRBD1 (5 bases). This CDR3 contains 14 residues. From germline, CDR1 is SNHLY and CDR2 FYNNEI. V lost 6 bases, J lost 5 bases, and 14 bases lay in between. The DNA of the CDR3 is TGTGCCAGCAGCCCCGACGGGACCTATCAGCCCCAGCATTTT. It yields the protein CASSPDGTYQPQHF.

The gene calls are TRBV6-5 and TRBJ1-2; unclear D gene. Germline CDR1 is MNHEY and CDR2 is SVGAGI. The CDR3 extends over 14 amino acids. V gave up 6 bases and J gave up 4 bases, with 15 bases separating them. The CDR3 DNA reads TGTGCCAGCAGGCCGGATTACCAAATCTATGGCTACACCTTC. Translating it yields CASRPDYQIYGYTF.

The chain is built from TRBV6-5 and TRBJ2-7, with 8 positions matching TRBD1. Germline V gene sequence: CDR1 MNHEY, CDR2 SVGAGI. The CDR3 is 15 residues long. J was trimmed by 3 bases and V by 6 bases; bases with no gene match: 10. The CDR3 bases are TGTGCCAGCAGCTATGCCGGGACAGGAGACTACGAGCAGTACTTC. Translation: CASSYAGTGDYEQYF.

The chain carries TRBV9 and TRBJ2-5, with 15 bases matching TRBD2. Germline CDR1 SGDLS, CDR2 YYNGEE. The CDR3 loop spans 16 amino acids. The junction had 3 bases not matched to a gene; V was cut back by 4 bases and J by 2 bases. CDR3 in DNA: TGTGCCAGCAGCCTAGGGACTAGCGGGGGGCAAGAGACCCAGTACTTC. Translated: CASSLGTSGGQETQYF.

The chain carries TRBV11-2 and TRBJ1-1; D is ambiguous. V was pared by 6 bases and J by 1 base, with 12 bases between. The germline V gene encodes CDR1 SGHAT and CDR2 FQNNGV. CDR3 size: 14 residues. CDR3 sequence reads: CASSLSDGNTEAFF. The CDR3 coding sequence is TGTGCCAGCAGTCTCTCCGACGGGAACACTGAAGCTTTCTTT.

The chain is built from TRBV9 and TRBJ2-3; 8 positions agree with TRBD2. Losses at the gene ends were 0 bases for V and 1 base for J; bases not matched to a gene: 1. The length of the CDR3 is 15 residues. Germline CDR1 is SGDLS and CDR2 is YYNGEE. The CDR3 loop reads CASSVEAGGTDTQYF. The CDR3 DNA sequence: TGTGCCAGCAGCGTAGAAGCGGGGGGCACAGATACGCAGTATTTT.

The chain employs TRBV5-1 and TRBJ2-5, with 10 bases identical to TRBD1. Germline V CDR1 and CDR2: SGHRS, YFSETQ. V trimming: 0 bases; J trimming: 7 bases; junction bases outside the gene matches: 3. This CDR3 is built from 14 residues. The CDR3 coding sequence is TGCGCCAGCAGCTTGGCCGGACAGGGGGGGACCCAGTACTTC. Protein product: CASSLAGQGGTQYF.

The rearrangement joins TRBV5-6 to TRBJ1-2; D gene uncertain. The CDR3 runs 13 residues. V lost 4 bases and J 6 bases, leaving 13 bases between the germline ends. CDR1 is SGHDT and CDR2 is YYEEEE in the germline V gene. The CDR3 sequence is CASSPWRVDGYTF. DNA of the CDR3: TGTGCCAGCAGCCCCTGGAGGGTGGATGGCTACACCTTC.

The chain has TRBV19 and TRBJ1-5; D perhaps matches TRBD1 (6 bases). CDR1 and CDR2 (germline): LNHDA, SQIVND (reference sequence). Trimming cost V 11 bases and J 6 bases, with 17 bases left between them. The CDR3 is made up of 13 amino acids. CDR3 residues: CAGGGGARQPQHF. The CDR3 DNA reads TGTGCCGGGGGCGGGGGGGCACGTCAGCCCCAGCATTTT.

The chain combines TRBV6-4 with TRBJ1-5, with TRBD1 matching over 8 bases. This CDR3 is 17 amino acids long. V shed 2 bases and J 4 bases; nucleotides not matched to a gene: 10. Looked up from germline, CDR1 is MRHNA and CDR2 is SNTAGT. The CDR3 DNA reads TGTGCCAGCAGTGACCCAAGCGGACAGGGAGGTAATCAGCCCCAGCATTTT. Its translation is CASSDPSGQGGNQPQHF.

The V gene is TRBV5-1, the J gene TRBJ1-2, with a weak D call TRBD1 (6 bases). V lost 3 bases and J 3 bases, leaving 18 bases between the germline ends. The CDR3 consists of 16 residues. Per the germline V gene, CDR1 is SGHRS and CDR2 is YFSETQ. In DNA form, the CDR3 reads TGCGCCAGCAGCTATTCGGGGGGGCCCCACTACTATGGCTACACCTTC. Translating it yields CASSYSGGPHYYGYTF.